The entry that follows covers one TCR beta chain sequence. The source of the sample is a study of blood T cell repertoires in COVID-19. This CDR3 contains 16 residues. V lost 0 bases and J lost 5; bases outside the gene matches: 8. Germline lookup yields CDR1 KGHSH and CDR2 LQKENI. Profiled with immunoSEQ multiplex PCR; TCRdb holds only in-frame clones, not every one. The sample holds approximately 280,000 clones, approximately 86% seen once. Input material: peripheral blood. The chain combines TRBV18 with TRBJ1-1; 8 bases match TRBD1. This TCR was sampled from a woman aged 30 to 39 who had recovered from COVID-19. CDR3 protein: CASSPPNSGGATEAFF. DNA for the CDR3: TGTGCCAGCTCACCACCCAATTCAGGGGGCGCGACTGAAGCTTTCTTT.